The 21 T cell receptor beta chains presented below share a single source sample, sequenced in a study of T cell responses to AZD1222 COVID-19 vaccine. TCRdb's table, derived via immunoSEQ multiplex PCR, lists solely in-frame clones and lacks some. Of about 170,000 clones listed, around 90% are singletons. Here the sequenced sample was peripheral blood, taken 28 days after the second AZD1222 dose. All receptors come from an adult who received the AZD1222 COVID-19 vaccine.

The V gene is TRBV19, the J gene TRBJ1-5; no clear D gene. The CDR3 sequence is 13 residues long. Per germline, CDR1 LNHDA and CDR2 SQIVND (reference sequence). Deletions cut 3 bases from V and 8 bases from J, with 11 bases between. As DNA, the CDR3 is TGTGCCAGTAGTATCTGGGGTTGGGAGCCCCAGCATTTT. It translates to CASSIWGWEPQHF.

J is TRBJ2-3 and V is TRBV12-5, with TRBD2 identical over 7 bases. Trimming at V came to 3 bases and at J to 3 bases, leaving 6 bases not matched to a gene. CDR1 and CDR2 from the germline V gene are LGHNT and FRNRAP. This CDR3 region has 15 residues. The CDR3 nucleotides are TGTGCTAGTGGTTTCGAGAGCGGGGTAACAGATACGCAGTATTTT. Translation: CASGFESGVTDTQYF.

The V gene is TRBV4-1, the J gene TRBJ1-1; D perhaps matches TRBD1 (5 bases). CDR1 MGHRA and CDR2 YSYEKL come from the germline V gene. The CDR3 is 12 residues long. Trimming pared 0 bases from V and 11 bases from J, leaving 10 bases between. The CDR3 DNA sequence: TGCGCCAGCAGCCAAGAAAGGGGCCGGGCTTTCTTT. This sequence encodes CASSQERGRAFF.

The gene calls are TRBV3-1 (or the pseudogene TRBV3-2) and TRBJ1-2; possible D gene TRBD1, 5 bases. The CDR3 totals 14 residues. Per germline, CDR1 LGHDT and CDR2 YNNKEL (reference sequence). Trimming stripped 4 bases from V and 0 bases from J, with 9 bases between. CDR3 protein: CASSRGVPNYGYTF. The CDR3 nucleotides are TGTGCCAGCAGCCGAGGGGTCCCTAACTATGGCTACACCTTC.

The CDR3 DNA reads TGTGCCAGCAGCCCGGACAGGGGAGCTGGAAACACCATATATTTT. Protein sequence: CASSPDRGAGNTIYF. This chain uses TRBV7-9 with TRBJ1-3; TRBD1 matches at 9 bases. Losses at the gene ends were 5 bases for V and 2 bases for J; bases not matched to a gene: 4. Germline V gives CDR1 SEHNR, CDR2 FQNEAQ (reference sequence). This CDR3 has 15 amino acids.

This clone was seen only once. This sequence joins TRBV6-2 or TRBV6-3 and TRBJ2-5; no reliable D call. Germline V gene lookup returns CDR1 MNHEY and CDR2 SVGEGT. The CDR3 is made up of 13 amino acids. With 5 bases removed from V and 1 base from J, the gap between germline ends came to 8 bases. The CDR3 region has the DNA TGTGCCAGCAGTCGGAGCTTCCAAGAGACCCAGTACTTC. This gives the protein CASSRSFQETQYF.

This clone was seen just once. This chain connects TRBV19 to TRBJ1-2; no clear D gene. The CDR3 runs 15 residues. V lost 7 bases, J lost 2 bases, and 17 bases lay in between. Germline V gives CDR1 LNHDA, CDR2 SQIVND (reference sequence). The CDR3 spells CASTAGPVRNYGYTF. CDR3 coding DNA: TGTGCCAGTACGGCAGGCCCCGTCCGCAACTATGGCTACACCTTC.

The count of this clone is one. The chain is built from TRBV2 and TRBJ1-5; the D gene is possibly TRBD1 (5 bases). CDR1 and CDR2 from the germline V gene are SNHLY and FYNNEI. V dropped 2 bases and J dropped 10 bases, with 9 bases sitting between them. This CDR3 has 12 residues. The CDR3 spells CASSEQGSPQHF. As DNA, the CDR3 is TGTGCCAGCAGTGAACAGGGTAGCCCCCAGCATTTT.

This clone was seen once. This sequence joins TRBV30 and TRBJ2-2; D gene uncertain. CDR3 length equals 12 residues. Per germline, CDR1 GTSNPN and CDR2 SVGIG (reference sequence). V lost 2 bases and J 2 bases, leaving 3 bases between the germline ends. The CDR3 spells CAWSSNTGELFF. Here the CDR3 DNA reads TGTGCCTGGAGTAGTAACACCGGGGAGCTGTTTTTT.

This sequence joins TRBV6-5 and TRBJ1-3, with 8 nucleotides matching TRBD1. Germline V gives CDR1 MNHEY, CDR2 SVGAGI. CDR3 length equals 13 residues. Losses at the gene ends were 6 bases for V and 4 bases for J; bases not matched to a gene: 2. The CDR3 protein is CASSRDRGNTIYF. The CDR3 coding sequence is TGTGCCAGCAGCCGGGACAGGGGAAACACCATATATTTT.

Concerning this clone itself: This likely comes from a read error, as the CDR3 has no conserved phenylalanine or tryptophan at its end. No DNA is shown, since the ends of the CDR3 on it are uncertain; the CDR3 is the one TCRdb lists. The genes are TRBV7-9 and TRBJ1-1; TRBD1 is the table's D call, not checked against the DNA. The CDR3 region is 11 residues in length, termini included. Germline V gives CDR1 SEHNR, CDR2 FQNEAQ (reference sequence). The CDR3: CASSTQPARGL.

The chain carries TRBV12-5 and TRBJ1-1, with 9 positions matching TRBD1. Trimming cost V 3 bases and J 0 bases; bases outside gene matches: 14. The CDR3 consists of 19 residues. The V gene's germline CDR1 is LGHNT and CDR2 FRNRAP. The CDR3 sequence: CASGFSTDRGALMNTEAFF. CDR3 bases: TGTGCTAGTGGTTTTTCGACGGACAGGGGAGCCCTCATGAACACTGAAGCTTTCTTT. The whole variable domain, remainder taken from reference TRBV12-5 and TRBJ1-1, is DARVTQTPRHKVTEMGQEVTMRCQPILGHNTVFWYRQTMMQGLELLAYFRNRAPLDDSGMPKDRFSAEMPDATLATLKIQPSEPRDSAVYFCASGFSTDRGALMNTEAFFGQGTRLTVV.

This clone has only one observation. The V and J genes are TRBV6-5 and TRBJ1-2, with 7 nucleotides matching TRBD1. The CDR3 is 15 residues long. V lost 5 bases and J lost 3; bases outside the gene matches: 9. CDR1 is MNHEY, CDR2 SVGAGI, per germline. CDR3 coding DNA: TGTGCCAGCAGTCACACCCAGACAGGGCACTATGGCTACACCTTC. Amino acids: CASSHTQTGHYGYTF.

This chain joins TRBV2 and TRBJ1-6; no reliable D call. Germline CDR1 and CDR2: SNHLY and FYNNEI. The CDR3 loop spans 15 amino acids. V lost 6 bases and J 10 bases, leaving 19 bases between the germline ends. Here the CDR3 reads CASSLLPGSPSPLHF. The CDR3, as DNA: TGTGCCAGCAGCTTACTACCCGGGTCTCCATCACCCCTCCACTTT.

The chain employs TRBV9 and TRBJ2-2; D is ambiguous. The CDR3 has 13 amino acids. V shed 3 bases and J shed 2 bases, with 5 bases lying between them. Germline V gene sequence: CDR1 SGDLS, CDR2 YYNGEE. This CDR3 reads CASSAINTGELFF. The CDR3 bases are TGTGCCAGCAGCGCCATAAACACCGGGGAGCTGTTTTTT.

The chain couples TRBV27 to TRBJ2-1; TRBD2 matches 10 bases. Germline V gene lookup returns CDR1 MNHEY and CDR2 SMNVEV (reference sequence). With V trimmed by 5 bases and J by 4 bases, 5 bases remained unmatched. The CDR3 is 15 residues long. The CDR3 nucleotides are TGTGCCAGCAGTACAACTAGCGGGGCTTACAATGAGCAGTTCTTC. Translated, it gives CASSTTSGAYNEQFF.

CDR3 sequence: CASSTITGLDTQYF. Written as DNA, the CDR3 is TGTGCCAGTAGTACCATAACAGGGTTGGATACGCAGTATTTT. The chain employs TRBV19 and TRBJ2-3; D is perhaps TRBD1 (6 bases). CDR1 and CDR2 from the germline V gene are LNHDA and SQIVND (reference sequence). With 4 bases removed from V and 6 bases from J, the gap between germline ends came to 14 bases. This CDR3 is 14 amino acids long.

This sequence joins TRBV10-3 and TRBJ1-2; D is possibly TRBD1 (6 bases). Germline values: CDR1 ENHRY, CDR2 SYGVKD. CDR3 size: 15 residues. V was pared by 4 bases and J by 5 bases, with 17 bases between. This CDR3 is CAISGGGMDGYGYTF. The CDR3 bases are TGTGCCATCAGTGGAGGGGGTATGGACGGATATGGCTACACCTTC.

The J gene is TRBJ1-1, the V gene TRBV4-1; 7 nucleotides align to TRBD1. The CDR3 spans 14 residues. In germline, CDR1 is MGHRA, CDR2 YSYEKL. The V segment lost 1 base and the J segment 7 bases; nucleotides outside the gene matches: 6. CDR3 loop: CASSQVQGEYEAFF. The CDR3 bases are TGCGCCAGCAGCCAAGTTCAGGGGGAGTATGAAGCTTTCTTT.

The V gene is TRBV10-1, the J gene TRBJ1-3; no clear D. The CDR3 contains 13 residues. CDR1 WNHNN and CDR2 SYGVQD come from the germline V gene (reference sequence). V dropped 6 bases and J dropped 4 bases, with 10 bases sitting between them. The CDR3 bases are TGCGCCAGCAGACCCTCGCCGGGAAACACCATATATTTT. Translating it yields CASRPSPGNTIYF.

This rearrangement joins TRBV3-1 (or the pseudogene TRBV3-2) to TRBJ1-5; D is unresolved. Germline-derived CDR1 and CDR2 are LGHDT and YNNKEL (reference sequence). This CDR3 spans 13 amino acids. The ends were cut back, 4 bases at V and 5 bases at J, with 9 bases in the middle. Here the CDR3 reads CASSPKWDQPQHF. DNA of the CDR3: TGTGCCAGCAGCCCAAAGTGGGATCAGCCCCAGCATTTT.